The present T cell receptor beta chain was sequenced within a study of identical twins. Points from the study as a whole: Out-of-frame sharing of TCR alpha in monozygotic twins was underestimated by models.

Each CDR3 protein is one row after TCRdb ran MiXCR on the 5' RACE reads. The table records hundreds of thousands of distinct CDR3 sequences, over 8.5% of them present only once. The CDR3 spans 22 residues. Germline V CDR1 and CDR2: SGHDN, FVKESK. V lost 0 bases, J lost 0 bases, and 19 bases stayed unmatched. For this clonotype: Its antigen is currently unknown.

Another study also made use of these data, one on yellow fever vaccine responses in identical twins.

Sequencing used PBMCs. The sequence was collected from a woman under 30 in good health. The rearrangement uses TRBV14 and TRBJ2-1; 8 bases match TRBD2. The CDR3 loop is CASSQDKWLAGLERSSYNEQFF. The CDR3 bases are TGTGCCAGCAGCCAAGATAAGTGGCTAGCGGGCCTGGAGAGAAGCTCCTACAATGAGCAGTTCTTC.